This entry lists 12 T cell receptor beta chains sequenced from one sample in a study of T cell responses to AZD1222 COVID-19 vaccine. Sequencing was performed with immunoSEQ multiplex PCR; in TCRdb, only in-frame clones are kept and a portion is missing. The table includes some 200,000 clones, roughly 92% detected once. The specimen comprised peripheral blood, sampled 28 days after the second AZD1222 dose. These receptors were collected from an adult who received the AZD1222 COVID-19 vaccine.

The V and J genes are TRBV28 and TRBJ1-1; D is uncertain. V lost 6 bases and J 6 bases, leaving 14 bases between the germline ends. The CDR3 spans 13 residues. CDR1 is MDHEN and CDR2 is SYDVKM in the germline V gene. The CDR3 nucleotides are TGTGCCAGCAGGTTACAAGAACGATCTGAAGCTTTCTTT. Its translation: CASRLQERSEAFF.

The genes are TRBV5-1 and TRBJ1-1; D gene uncertain. The germline CDR1 and CDR2 sequences are SGHRS and YFSETQ. This CDR3 contains 14 residues. Trimming removed 0 bases at V and 4 bases at J, with 10 bases between. CDR3 residues: CASSLGISATEAFF. Here the CDR3 DNA reads TGCGCCAGCAGCTTGGGGATATCAGCCACTGAAGCTTTCTTT. Full variable domain (remainder filled in from reference TRBV5-1 and TRBJ1-1): KAGVTQTPRYLIKTRGQQVTLSCSPISGHRSVSWYQQTPGQGLQFLFEYFSETQRNKGNFPGRFSGRQFSNSRSEMNVSTLELGDSALYLCASSLGISATEAFFGQGTRLTVV.

The J gene is TRBJ2-7, the V gene TRBV27; 9 bases align to TRBD2. Losses at the gene ends were 8 bases for V and 6 bases for J; bases not matched to a gene: 14. Germline V gene lookup returns CDR1 MNHEY and CDR2 SMNVEV (reference sequence). The CDR3 is 15 amino acids. In DNA form, the CDR3 reads TGTGCCAGCCTCATGGCGGGAGGGGCCTGGGGCGAGCAGTACTTC. It yields the protein CASLMAGGAWGEQYF.

The J gene is TRBJ1-4, the V gene TRBV28, with TRBD1 identical over 9 bases. Per the germline V gene, CDR1 is MDHEN and CDR2 is SYDVKM. Losses at the gene ends were 5 bases for V and 8 bases for J; bases not matched to a gene: 3. There are 13 residues in the CDR3. CDR3 nucleotides: TGTGCCAGCAGTCGGACAGGGGAGGAAAAACTGTTTTTT. Amino acids: CASSRTGEEKLFF. The entire variable domain, with the rest obtained from reference TRBV28 and TRBJ1-4, is as follows: DVKVTQSSRYLVKRTGEKVFLECVQDMDHENMFWYRQDPGLGLRLIYFSYDVKMKEKGDIPEGYSVSREKKERFSLILESASTNQTSMYLCASSRTGEEKLFFGSGTQLSVL.

The chain couples TRBV5-1 to TRBJ2-2; TRBD2 matches 10 bases. CDR1 and CDR2 (germline): SGHRS, YFSETQ. The CDR3 totals 15 residues. Unmatched junction bases numbered 2, after V lost 0 bases and J lost 6 bases. This CDR3 is CASSLVAGGSGELFF. CDR3 nucleotides: TGCGCCAGCAGCTTGGTAGCGGGAGGTTCCGGGGAGCTGTTTTTT. Looking up the rest from reference TRBV5-1 and TRBJ2-2 gives the full variable domain: KAGVTQTPRYLIKTRGQQVTLSCSPISGHRSVSWYQQTPGQGLQFLFEYFSETQRNKGNFPGRFSGRQFSNSRSEMNVSTLELGDSALYLCASSLVAGGSGELFFGEGSRLTVL.

The V call is TRBV5-8, the J call TRBJ2-1; unclear D gene. The CDR3 is made up of 15 amino acids. Germline V CDR1 and CDR2: SGHTS, YDEGEE. Trimming removed 1 base at V and 8 bases at J, with 16 bases between. CDR3 nucleotide sequence: TGTGCCAGCAGCTTGCGTCATTCCAGTGGGGATGAGCAGTTCTTC. Amino acids: CASSLRHSSGDEQFF.

This clone has just one count. This sequence joins TRBV9 and TRBJ1-5, with no clear D. This CDR3 has 14 residues. CDR1 is SGDLS, CDR2 YYNGEE, per germline. Trimming stripped 0 bases from V and 5 bases from J, with 9 bases between. The CDR3 is CASSVAGTDQPQHF. In nucleotides, the CDR3 is TGTGCCAGCAGCGTAGCGGGCACGGATCAGCCCCAGCATTTT. Supplemented by reference TRBV9 and TRBJ1-5, the full variable domain reads DSGVTQTPKHLITATGQRVTLRCSPRSGDLSVYWYQQSLDQGLQFLIQYYNGEERAKGNILERFSAQQFPDLHSELNLSSLELGDSALYFCASSVAGTDQPQHFGDGTRLSIL.

The J gene is TRBJ1-2, the V gene TRBV7-8; 7 nucleotides agree with TRBD1. CDR3 size: 15 residues. The V segment lost 6 bases and the J segment 4 bases; nucleotides outside the gene matches: 11. The germline V gene has CDR1 SGHVS and CDR2 FQNEAQ. The CDR3 reads CASSPDRAPFYGYTF. The CDR3, as DNA: TGTGCCAGCAGTCCAGACAGGGCCCCTTTCTATGGCTACACCTTC.

The V and J genes are TRBV12-5 and TRBJ2-7; D ambiguous. The V end lost 6 bases, the J end lost 2 bases, and 17 bases lay between the germline ends. The germline V gene encodes CDR1 LGHNT and CDR2 FRNRAP. The CDR3 is 15 amino acids. In nucleotides, the CDR3 is TGTGCTAGTGGCCCCGCTCCTTTAACTCCCTACGAGCAGTACTTC. Translation gives CASGPAPLTPYEQYF.

The chain joins TRBV12-5 to TRBJ2-1; D is ambiguous. The ends were cut back, 1 base at V and 1 base at J, with 14 bases in the middle. The V gene's germline CDR1 is LGHNT and CDR2 FRNRAP. This CDR3 is built from 17 residues. The CDR3 region has the DNA TGTGCTAGTGGTTTGGGGGTAGCAGCGACTTCCTACAATGAGCAGTTCTTC. As protein: CASGLGVAATSYNEQFF.

The chain combines TRBV7-6 with TRBJ1-2; D ambiguous. V was cut by 1 base and J by 7 bases, with 10 bases left in between. The germline V gene encodes CDR1 SGHVS and CDR2 FNYEAQ. CDR3 length equals 13 residues. CDR3 DNA sequence: TGTGCCAGCAGCTTAGAGGCCTCTCGTGGCTACACCTTC. Translated, it gives CASSLEASRGYTF.

CDR3 loop: CASSMTGTPGGELFF. In nucleotides, the CDR3 is TGTGCCAGCAGTATGACCGGGACGCCGGGAGGGGAGCTGTTTTTT. The V and J genes are TRBV6-5 and TRBJ2-2, with D possibly called TRBD1 or TRBD2 (5 bases each). The CDR3 spans 15 residues. Germline values: CDR1 MNHEY, CDR2 SVGAGI. Trimming left V 5 bases short and J 8 bases short, with 18 bases between.